These 20 T cell receptor beta chains came from one sample sequenced in a study of cytomegalovirus exposure and HLA in healthy donors (dated by TCRdb to about 2017). Library method: the immunoSEQ multiplex PCR assay. The multiplex PCR relied on a mix of 60 forward primers for TCR Vbeta segments and 13 reverse primers for TCR Jbeta segments. Not all clones reach the TCRdb copy of this immuneACCESS table, which keeps in-frame sequences only. Checked studies attribute under half of the gap to unresolved V genes and leave the rest unexplained. For this sample there are about 82,000 clones; about 79% appear just once. The ten largest clones represent about 20% of the sample. Sequencing was done on a sample of PBMCs. Receptor source: a man aged 65 to 79 in good health and CMV-seropositive.

The rearrangement uses TRBV28 and TRBJ2-4; unclear D gene. The CDR3 contains 16 residues. Trimming removed 2 bases from V and 2 bases from J, with 13 bases in between. The germline V gene has CDR1 MDHEN and CDR2 SYDVKM. CDR3 in DNA: TGTGCCAGCAGTTTAGGGCAAGAGAACACCAAAAACATTCAGTACTTC. It translates to CASSLGQENTKNIQYF.

J is TRBJ2-7 and V is TRBV4-3; D is possibly TRBD1 (5 bases). The germline V gene encodes CDR1 LGHNA and CDR2 YSLEER. The CDR3 is 14 residues long. V was cut by 1 base and J by 6 bases, with 13 bases left in between. CDR3 DNA sequence: TGCGCCAGCAGCCAAGTCCCGGGCAGGGCCGAGCAGTACTTC. It specifies CASSQVPGRAEQYF.

The chain joins TRBV5-6 to TRBJ2-7; 14 bases agree with TRBD2. Germline CDR1 SGHDT, CDR2 YYEEEE. Trimming cost V 3 bases and J 4 bases; bases outside gene matches: 9. This CDR3 contains 17 residues. The CDR3 DNA is TGTGCCAGCAGCTCGGGACTAGCGGGGGCCTATACGTACGAGCAGTACTTC. Its protein product is CASSSGLAGAYTYEQYF.

This chain uses TRBV4-2 with TRBJ2-7; TRBD2 agrees at 9 bases. This CDR3 spans 14 amino acids. The ends lost 3 bases at V and 2 bases at J; junction bases unmatched: 2. CDR1 is LGHNA, CDR2 YNFKEQ, per germline. CDR3 nucleotide sequence: TGTGCCAGCAGCCAGACTAGCGGCACCTACGAGCAGTACTTC. Its translation is CASSQTSGTYEQYF.

The chain couples TRBV28 to TRBJ1-2; the D gene is possibly TRBD1 (6 bases). CDR1 MDHEN and CDR2 SYDVKM come from the germline V gene. CDR3 length: 15 residues. Trimming removed 5 bases from V and 0 bases from J, with 13 bases in between. The CDR3 spells CASSTSTGANYGYTF. CDR3 DNA sequence: TGTGCCAGCAGTACCTCGACAGGAGCTAACTATGGCTACACCTTC.

V gene TRBV30 combines with J gene TRBJ2-7; the match to TRBD1 covers 8 bases. The germline V gene has CDR1 GTSNPN and CDR2 SVGIG (reference sequence). This CDR3 has 11 amino acids. V was clipped by 5 bases and J by 6 bases; unmatched bases: 3. The CDR3 here is CAWGQGIEQYF. CDR3 nucleotide sequence: TGTGCCTGGGGACAGGGAATCGAGCAGTACTTC.

This chain links TRBV10-3 with TRBJ2-7, with 10 positions matching TRBD2. Trimming cost V 6 bases and J 5 bases; bases outside gene matches: 7. Germline values: CDR1 ENHRY, CDR2 SYGVKD. CDR3 length equals 14 residues. This CDR3 reads CAISGTSDADEQYF. The DNA of the CDR3 is TGTGCCATCAGCGGGACTAGCGACGCGGACGAGCAGTACTTC.

This clone was observed once. The V and J genes are TRBV7-9 and TRBJ1-1, with TRBD1 matching 8 bases. V lost 5 bases, J lost 3 bases, and 8 bases stayed unmatched. Germline CDR1 SEHNR, CDR2 FQNEAQ (reference sequence). The CDR3 is made up of 15 amino acids. In DNA, the CDR3 is TGTGCCAGCAGCGCCCAGACAGGGGATGACACTGAAGCTTTCTTT. Amino acids: CASSAQTGDDTEAFF.

The chain has TRBV10-2 and TRBJ1-4; 7 bases are a match to TRBD1. With 3 bases clipped from V and 1 base from J, the junction kept 2 bases outside the gene matches. The germline CDR1 and CDR2 sequences are WSHSY and SAAADI. There are 15 residues in the CDR3. The CDR3 DNA is TGCGCCAGCAGTGACAGGGGGAGAACTAATGAAAAACTGTTTTTT. It is translated as CASSDRGRTNEKLFF.

This rearrangement joins TRBV27 to TRBJ1-1, with a possible D match to TRBD1 (6 bases). The germline CDR1 and CDR2 sequences are MNHEY and SMNVEV (reference sequence). The V gene lost 6 bases and the J gene lost 1 base, with 15 bases spanning the gap. The CDR3 has 15 residues. The CDR3 nucleotides are TGTGCCAGCAGCCGGGAGGGGGTAGGGAACACTGAAGCTTTCTTT. Amino acids: CASSREGVGNTEAFF.

In DNA form, the CDR3 reads TGCGCCAGCAGCTTTCAGGGGGCGGAGGAGACCCAGTACTTC. Residues: CASSFQGAEETQYF. The rearrangement links TRBV5-1 to TRBJ2-5; 8 bases agree with TRBD1. Germline V lookup: CDR1 SGHRS, CDR2 YFSETQ. V was clipped by 2 bases and J by 5 bases; unmatched bases: 5. The CDR3 has 14 amino acids.

The chain recombines TRBV19 with TRBJ2-7, with a possible D match to TRBD1 (5 bases). V lost 5 bases, J lost 3 bases, and 14 bases lay in between. This CDR3 has 14 amino acids. CDR1 and CDR2 (germline): LNHDA, SQIVND (reference sequence). CDR3 bases: TGTGCCAGTAGTGCCCGGTCAGGGATCTACGAGCAGTACTTC. Amino acids: CASSARSGIYEQYF.

This rearrangement joins TRBV18 to TRBJ2-7, with D maybe TRBD1 (6 bases). V lost 2 bases, J lost 3 bases, and 8 bases lay in between. There are 13 residues in the CDR3. The germline V gene has CDR1 KGHSH and CDR2 LQKENI. The CDR3 DNA follows: TGTGCCAGCTCACCAGGCAGGGGCTACGAGCAGTACTTC. As protein: CASSPGRGYEQYF.

J is TRBJ2-5 and V is TRBV6-1, with D possibly matching TRBD2 (6 bases). The CDR3 runs to 14 residues. Germline assignment: CDR1 MNHNS and CDR2 SASEGT. V gave up 1 base and J gave up 9 bases, with 15 bases separating them. CDR3 DNA: TGTGCCAGCAGTGAAGAGGGAACGGGGGAGGCCCAGTACTTC. Its protein is CASSEEGTGEAQYF.

The J gene is TRBJ1-2, the V gene TRBV11-2; D is uncertain. Germline lookup yields CDR1 SGHAT and CDR2 FQNNGV. The CDR3 covers 13 residues. The V gene lost 0 bases and the J gene lost 2 bases, with 4 bases spanning the gap. CDR3 bases: TGTGCCAGCAGCTTAGAGGGCAACTATGGCTACACCTTC. It encodes CASSLEGNYGYTF.

The CDR3 bases are TGTGCCAGTAAGGACAGGGAGGTAGCACCCCAGCATTTT. It is translated as CASKDREVAPQHF. This chain connects TRBV19 to TRBJ1-5; TRBD1 agrees at 8 bases. Germline trimming cut 7 bases from V and 10 bases from J; bases unmatched to any gene: 9. Germline loops: CDR1 LNHDA, CDR2 SQIVND (reference sequence). The CDR3 runs to 13 residues.

The chain joins TRBV5-8 to TRBJ1-1; tentative D call: TRBD1 (5 bases). V was shortened by 2 bases and J by 1 base, with 9 bases between the two germline ends. Germline V gene sequence: CDR1 SGHTS, CDR2 YDEGEE. This CDR3 is 14 amino acids long. The CDR3 sequence is CASSLGDSNTEAFF. CDR3 DNA: TGTGCCAGCAGCTTAGGGGATTCGAACACTGAAGCTTTCTTT.

The chain carries TRBV7-2 and TRBJ2-1; 12 positions agree with TRBD2. CDR1 and CDR2 from the germline V gene are SGHTA and FQGNSA. Trimming at V came to 8 bases and at J to 1 base, leaving 3 bases not matched to a gene. The CDR3 covers 15 residues. The CDR3 nucleotides read TGTGCCAGCCAGACTAGCGGGGGATCCTACAATGAGCAGTTCTTC. As protein: CASQTSGGSYNEQFF.

The CDR3 DNA follows: TGTGCCAGCAGTGAAGGATCTAGCGGGAGTGGCCAAGAGACCCAGTACTTC. This sequence encodes CASSEGSSGSGQETQYF. V usage is TRBV6-1 and J usage is TRBJ2-5; 10 positions agree with TRBD2. Losses at the gene ends were 1 base for V and 1 base for J; bases not matched to a gene: 6. The CDR3 has 17 residues. Germline-derived CDR1 and CDR2 are MNHNS and SASEGT.

This clone was counted once. The rearrangement uses TRBV6-4 and TRBJ1-2; tentative D call: TRBD1 (6 bases). The CDR3 is 15 residues long. V was shortened by 2 bases and J by 6 bases, with 16 bases between the two germline ends. Germline CDR1 MRHNA, CDR2 SNTAGT. The CDR3 reads CASSDKGGQLDGYTF. CDR3 nucleotides: TGTGCCAGCAGTGACAAAGGCGGACAGCTAGATGGCTACACCTTC.